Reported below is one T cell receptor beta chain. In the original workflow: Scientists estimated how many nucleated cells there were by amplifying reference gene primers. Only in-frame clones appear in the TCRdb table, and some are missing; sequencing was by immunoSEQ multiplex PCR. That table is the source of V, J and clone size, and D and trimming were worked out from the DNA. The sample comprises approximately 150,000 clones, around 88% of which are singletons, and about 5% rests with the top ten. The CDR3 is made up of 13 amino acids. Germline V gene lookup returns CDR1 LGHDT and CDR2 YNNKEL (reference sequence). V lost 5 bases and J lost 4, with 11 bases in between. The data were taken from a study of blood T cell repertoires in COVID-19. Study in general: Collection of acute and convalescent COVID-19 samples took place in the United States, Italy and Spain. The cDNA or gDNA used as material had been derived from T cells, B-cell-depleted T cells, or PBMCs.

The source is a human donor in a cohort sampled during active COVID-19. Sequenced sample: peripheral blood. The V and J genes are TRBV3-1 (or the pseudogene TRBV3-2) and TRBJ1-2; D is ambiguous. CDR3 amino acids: CASSYDNSYGYTF. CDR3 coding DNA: TGTGCCAGCAGCTACGACAATAGCTATGGCTACACCTTC.